Following are 10 T cell receptor beta chains from one sample sequenced in a study of blood T cell repertoires in COVID-19. The data were produced by immunoSEQ multiplex PCR, yet TCRdb's version contains in-frame clones alone and is incomplete. The sample lists tens of thousands of clones, approximately 92% seen once, with over 15% in the top ten. The sample was peripheral blood. The receptors shown here come from a woman aged 55-70 years with COVID-19, enrolled during active disease.

V usage is TRBV28 and J usage is TRBJ2-4; no definite D call. The CDR3 is 15 residues long. The V gene's germline CDR1 is MDHEN and CDR2 SYDVKM. Trimming cost V 6 bases and J 1 base, with 13 bases left between them. CDR3 loop: CASSSFSWAKNIQYF. DNA of the CDR3: TGTGCCAGCAGCAGTTTCTCCTGGGCCAAAAACATTCAGTACTTC.

This chain connects TRBV6-4 to TRBJ2-1, with D maybe TRBD2 (5 bases). CDR3 length equals 15 residues. CDR1 is MRHNA and CDR2 is SNTAGT in the germline V gene. The V and J ends lost 2 bases and 2 bases respectively, with 10 bases between them. The CDR3 region is CASSDLAGAYNEQFF. Written as DNA, the CDR3 is TGTGCCAGCAGTGACCTTGCGGGTGCCTACAATGAGCAGTTCTTC.

The V and J genes are TRBV27 and TRBJ2-7; 9 bases are a match to TRBD1. This CDR3 comprises 14 residues. Germline-derived CDR1 and CDR2 are MNHEY and SMNVEV (reference sequence). Unmatched junction bases numbered 3, after V lost 4 bases and J lost 2 bases. Here the CDR3 reads CASSWGTGPYEQYF. The CDR3 DNA follows: TGTGCCAGCAGTTGGGGGACAGGGCCCTACGAGCAGTACTTC.

The gene calls are TRBV9 and TRBJ1-3; the match to TRBD1 covers 9 bases. The J segment lost 4 bases and the V segment lost 0 bases, leaving 5 bases of the junction unmatched. The CDR3 has 16 amino acids. Germline V gene lookup returns CDR1 SGDLS and CDR2 YYNGEE. Written as DNA, the CDR3 is TGTGCCAGCAGCGTAGAGAGGACAGGGGCCGGAAACACCATATATTTT. This codes for CASSVERTGAGNTIYF. The entire variable domain, with the rest obtained from reference TRBV9 and TRBJ1-3, is as follows: DSGVTQTPKHLITATGQRVTLRCSPRSGDLSVYWYQQSLDQGLQFLIQYYNGEERAKGNILERFSAQQFPDLHSELNLSSLELGDSALYFCASSVERTGAGNTIYFGEGSWLTVV.

The chain has TRBV3-1 (or the pseudogene TRBV3-2) and TRBJ2-2; the match to TRBD2 covers 9 bases. There are 15 residues in the CDR3. Trimming removed 4 bases from V and 6 bases from J; junction bases left unmatched: 6. Germline V gives CDR1 LGHDT, CDR2 YNNKEL (reference sequence). The CDR3 protein is CASSPGVAGAGELFF. Written as DNA, the CDR3 is TGTGCCAGCAGCCCTGGGGTAGCGGGAGCCGGGGAGCTGTTTTTT.

The chain has TRBV19 and TRBJ1-3; TRBD1 matches at 9 bases. The CDR3 has 16 residues. The germline CDR1 and CDR2 sequences are LNHDA and SQIVND (reference sequence). J was trimmed by 2 bases and V by 5 bases; bases with no gene match: 7. The chain's CDR3 is CASSPGQGAAGNTIYF. The CDR3 coding sequence is TGTGCCAGTAGTCCGGGACAGGGAGCGGCTGGAAACACCATATATTTT. Variable domain in full (rest from reference TRBV19 and TRBJ1-3): DGGITQSPKYLFRKEGQNVTLSCEQNLNHDAMYWYRQDPGQGLRLIYYSQIVNDFQKGDIAEGYSVSREKKESFPLTVTSAQKNPTAFYLCASSPGQGAAGNTIYFGEGSWLTVV.

The chain combines TRBV3-1 (or the pseudogene TRBV3-2) with TRBJ2-5, with TRBD2 matching over 11 bases. The CDR3 extends over 17 amino acids. The germline CDR1 and CDR2 sequences are LGHDT and YNNKEL (reference sequence). With 4 bases clipped from V and 5 bases from J, the junction kept 12 bases outside the gene matches. CDR3: CASSLLLAGGREETQYF. In DNA, the CDR3 is TGTGCCAGCAGCCTACTCCTAGCGGGAGGAAGGGAGGAGACCCAGTACTTC.

The genes are TRBV4-3 and TRBJ2-5, with 13 bases that match TRBD2. The V gene end was trimmed by 0 bases and the J gene end by 2 bases; junction bases not matched to a gene: 9. The CDR3 contains 19 residues. CDR1 and CDR2 from the germline V gene are LGHNA and YSLEER. The CDR3 loop is CASSQEGTSGREKQETQYF. As DNA, the CDR3 is TGCGCCAGCAGCCAAGAGGGAACTAGCGGGAGGGAGAAGCAAGAGACCCAGTACTTC.

V gene TRBV7-9 combines with J gene TRBJ1-2; TRBD1 matches 8 bases. Trimming removed 4 bases from V and 6 bases from J; junction bases left unmatched: 4. This CDR3 comprises 13 residues. The V gene's germline CDR1 is SEHNR and CDR2 FQNEAQ (reference sequence). The chain's CDR3 is CASSYTGGDGYTF. The CDR3 nucleotides are TGTGCCAGCAGCTATACAGGGGGTGATGGCTACACCTTC.

The chain is built from TRBV10-3 and TRBJ1-3, with D possibly matching TRBD1 (6 bases). The CDR3 spans 14 residues. From germline, CDR1 is ENHRY and CDR2 SYGVKD. The V end was cut by 6 bases, the J end by 2 bases, with 11 bases between. The DNA of the CDR3 is TGTGCCATCAGACAACAGGGCCCTGGAAACACCATATATTTT. Translated, it gives CAIRQQGPGNTIYF.